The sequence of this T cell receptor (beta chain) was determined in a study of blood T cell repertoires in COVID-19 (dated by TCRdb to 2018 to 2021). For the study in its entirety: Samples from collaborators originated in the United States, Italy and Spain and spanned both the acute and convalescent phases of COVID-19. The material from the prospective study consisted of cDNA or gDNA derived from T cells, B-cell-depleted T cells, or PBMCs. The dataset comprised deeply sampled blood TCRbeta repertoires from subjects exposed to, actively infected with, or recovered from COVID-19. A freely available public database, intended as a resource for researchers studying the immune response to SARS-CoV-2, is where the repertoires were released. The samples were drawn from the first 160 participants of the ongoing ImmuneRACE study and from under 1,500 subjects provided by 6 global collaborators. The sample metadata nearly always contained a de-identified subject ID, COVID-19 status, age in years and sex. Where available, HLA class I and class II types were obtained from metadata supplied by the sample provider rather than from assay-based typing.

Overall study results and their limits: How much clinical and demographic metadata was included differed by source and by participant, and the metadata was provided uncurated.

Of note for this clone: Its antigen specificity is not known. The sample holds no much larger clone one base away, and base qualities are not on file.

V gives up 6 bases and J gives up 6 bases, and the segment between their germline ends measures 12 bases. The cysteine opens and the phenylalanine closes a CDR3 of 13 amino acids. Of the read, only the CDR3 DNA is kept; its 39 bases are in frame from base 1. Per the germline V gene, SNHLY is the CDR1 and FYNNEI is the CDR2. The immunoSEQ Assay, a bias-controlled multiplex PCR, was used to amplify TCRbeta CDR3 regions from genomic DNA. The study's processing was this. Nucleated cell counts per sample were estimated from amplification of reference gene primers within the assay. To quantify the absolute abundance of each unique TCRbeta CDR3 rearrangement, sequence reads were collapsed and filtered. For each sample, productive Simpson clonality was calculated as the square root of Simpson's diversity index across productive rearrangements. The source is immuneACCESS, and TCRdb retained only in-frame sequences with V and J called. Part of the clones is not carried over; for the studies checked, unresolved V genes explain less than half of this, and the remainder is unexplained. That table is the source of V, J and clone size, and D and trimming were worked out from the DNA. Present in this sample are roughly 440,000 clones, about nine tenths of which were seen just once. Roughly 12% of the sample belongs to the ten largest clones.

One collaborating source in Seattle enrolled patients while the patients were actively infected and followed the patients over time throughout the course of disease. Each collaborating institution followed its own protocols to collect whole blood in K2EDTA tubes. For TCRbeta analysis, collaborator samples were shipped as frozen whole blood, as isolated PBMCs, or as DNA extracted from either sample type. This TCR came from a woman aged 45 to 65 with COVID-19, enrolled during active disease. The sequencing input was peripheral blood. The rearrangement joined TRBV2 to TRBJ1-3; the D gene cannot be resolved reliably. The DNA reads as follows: TGTGCCAGCAGGATGGCCGAGGAAAACACCATATATTTT. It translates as CASRMAEENTIYF. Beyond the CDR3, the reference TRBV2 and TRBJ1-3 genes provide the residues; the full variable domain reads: EPEVTQTPSHQVTQMGQEVILRCVPISNHLYFYWYRQILGQKVEFLVSFYNNEISEKSEIFDDQFSVERPDGSNFTLKIRSTKLEDSAMYFCASRMAEENTIYFGEGSWLTVV.